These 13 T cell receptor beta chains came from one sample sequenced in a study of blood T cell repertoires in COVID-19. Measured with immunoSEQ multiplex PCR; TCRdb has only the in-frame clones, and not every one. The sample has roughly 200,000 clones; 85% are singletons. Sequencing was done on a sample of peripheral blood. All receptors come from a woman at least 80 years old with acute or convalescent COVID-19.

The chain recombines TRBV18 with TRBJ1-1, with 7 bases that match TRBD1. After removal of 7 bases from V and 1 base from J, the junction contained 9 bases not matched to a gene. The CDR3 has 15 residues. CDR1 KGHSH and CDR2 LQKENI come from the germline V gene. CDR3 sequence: CASFQYRDRNTEAFF. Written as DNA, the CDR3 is TGTGCCAGCTTCCAATACCGGGACAGGAACACTGAAGCTTTCTTT.

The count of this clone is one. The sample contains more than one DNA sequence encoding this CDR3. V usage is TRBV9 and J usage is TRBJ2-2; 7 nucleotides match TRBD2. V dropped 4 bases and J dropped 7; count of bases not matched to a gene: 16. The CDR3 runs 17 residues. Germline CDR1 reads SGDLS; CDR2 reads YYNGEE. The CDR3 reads CASSPREGGSQSGELFF. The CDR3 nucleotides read TGTGCCAGCAGCCCTAGGGAGGGAGGCAGCCAGAGCGGGGAGCTGTTTTTT.

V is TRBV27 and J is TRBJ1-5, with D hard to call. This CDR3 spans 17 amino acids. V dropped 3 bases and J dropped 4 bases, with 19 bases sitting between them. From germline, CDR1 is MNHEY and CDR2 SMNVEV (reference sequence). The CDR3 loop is CASSFCLLFWWNQPQHF. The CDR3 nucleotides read TGTGCCAGCAGTTTCTGCCTACTGTTTTGGTGGAATCAGCCCCAGCATTTT.

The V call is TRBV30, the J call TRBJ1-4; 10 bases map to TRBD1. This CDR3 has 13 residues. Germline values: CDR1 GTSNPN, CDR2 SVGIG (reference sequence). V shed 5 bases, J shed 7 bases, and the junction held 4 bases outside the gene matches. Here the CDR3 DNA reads TGTGCCTGGTCGACAGGGGGCGGTGAAAAACTGTTTTTT. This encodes CAWSTGGGEKLFF.

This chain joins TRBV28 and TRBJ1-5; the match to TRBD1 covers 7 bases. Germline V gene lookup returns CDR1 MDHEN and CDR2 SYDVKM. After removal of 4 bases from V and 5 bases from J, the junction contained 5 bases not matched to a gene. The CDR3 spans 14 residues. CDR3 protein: CASSSDREHQPQHF. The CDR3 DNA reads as TGTGCCAGCAGTTCCGACAGGGAACATCAGCCCCAGCATTTT.

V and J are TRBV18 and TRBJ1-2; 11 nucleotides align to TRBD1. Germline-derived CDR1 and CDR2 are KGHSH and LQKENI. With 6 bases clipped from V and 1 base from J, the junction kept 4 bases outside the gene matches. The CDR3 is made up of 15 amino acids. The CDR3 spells CASSPGTGGNYGYTF. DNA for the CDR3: TGTGCCAGCTCCCCGGGGACAGGGGGTAACTATGGCTACACCTTC.

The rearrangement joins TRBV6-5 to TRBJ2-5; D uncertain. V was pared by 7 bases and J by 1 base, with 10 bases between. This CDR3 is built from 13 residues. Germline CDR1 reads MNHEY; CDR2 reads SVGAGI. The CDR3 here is CASTLSGQETQYF. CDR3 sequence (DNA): TGTGCCAGCACACTATCCGGCCAAGAGACCCAGTACTTC.

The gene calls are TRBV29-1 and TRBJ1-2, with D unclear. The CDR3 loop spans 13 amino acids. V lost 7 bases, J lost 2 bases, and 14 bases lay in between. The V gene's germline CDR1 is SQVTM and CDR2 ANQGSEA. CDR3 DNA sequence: TGCAGCGCCGCGCCCAGCGGAAACTATGGCTACACCTTC. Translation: CSAAPSGNYGYTF. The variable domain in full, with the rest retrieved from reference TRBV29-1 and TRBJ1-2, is SAVISQKPSRDICQRGTSLTIQCQVDSQVTMMFWYRQQPGQSLTLIATANQGSEATYESGFVIDKFPISRPNLTFSTLTVSNMSPEDSSIYLCSAAPSGNYGYTFGSGTRLTVV.

As DNA, the CDR3 is TGCGCCAGCAGCCAAACCGGGTCTTACGAGGATGGCTACACCTTC. Translated: CASSQTGSYEDGYTF. The genes are TRBV4-3 and TRBJ1-2; no clear D. Germline V gives CDR1 LGHNA, CDR2 YSLEER. The CDR3 sequence is 15 residues long. Trimming took 2 bases from V and 6 from J, leaving 16 bases between them.

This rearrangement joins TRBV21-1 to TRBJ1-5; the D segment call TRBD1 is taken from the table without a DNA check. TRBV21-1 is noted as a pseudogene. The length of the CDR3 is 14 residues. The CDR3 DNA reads TGTGCCAGCAGCTCGGGACAGGGTAACGAGCCCCAGCATTTT. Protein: CASSSGQGNEPQHF.

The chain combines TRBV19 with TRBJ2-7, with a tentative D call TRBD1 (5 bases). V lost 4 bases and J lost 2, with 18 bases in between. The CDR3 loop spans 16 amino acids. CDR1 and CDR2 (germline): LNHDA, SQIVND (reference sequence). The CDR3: CASSKGVRQRTYEQYF. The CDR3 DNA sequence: TGTGCCAGTAGTAAAGGGGTACGACAGAGGACCTACGAGCAGTACTTC.

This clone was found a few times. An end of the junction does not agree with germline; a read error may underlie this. CDR3 DNA sequence: TGTGCCAGCAGTTTGGGACAGGGAGTCGATTTT. Amino acid sequence: CASSLGQGVDF. V gene TRBV12-3 or TRBV12-4 combines with J gene TRBJ1-3; 9 bases are shared with TRBD1. The CDR3 spans 11 residues.

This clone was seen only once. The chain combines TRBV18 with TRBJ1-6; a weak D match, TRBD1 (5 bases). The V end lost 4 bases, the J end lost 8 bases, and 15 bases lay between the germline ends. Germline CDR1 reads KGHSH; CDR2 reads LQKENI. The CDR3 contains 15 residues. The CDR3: CASSQGGQGDSPLHF. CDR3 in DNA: TGTGCCAGCTCACAAGGAGGGCAGGGAGATTCACCCCTCCACTTT.